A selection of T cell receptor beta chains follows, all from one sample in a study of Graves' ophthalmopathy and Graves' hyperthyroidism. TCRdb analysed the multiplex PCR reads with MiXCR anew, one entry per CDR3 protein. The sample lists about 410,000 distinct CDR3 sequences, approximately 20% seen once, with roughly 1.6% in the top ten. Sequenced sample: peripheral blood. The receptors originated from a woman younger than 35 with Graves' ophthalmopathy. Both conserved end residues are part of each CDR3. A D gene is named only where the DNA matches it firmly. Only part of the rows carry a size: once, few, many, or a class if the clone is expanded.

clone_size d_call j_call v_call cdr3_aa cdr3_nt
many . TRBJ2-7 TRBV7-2 CASRGRAPLEQYF TGTGCCAGCAGGGGCCGGGCACCCCTCGAGCAGTACTTC
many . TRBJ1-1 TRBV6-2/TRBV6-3 CASSYPPENTEAFF TGTGCCAGCAGTTATCCCCCGGAGAACACTGAAGCTTTCTTT
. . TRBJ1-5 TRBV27 CASSTGPSGLPQHF TGTGCCAGTTCAACAGGGCCCTCGGGACTACCCCAGCATTTT
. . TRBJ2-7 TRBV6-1 CASRVSTGPYEQYF TGTGCCAGCCGAGTCTCGACGGGCCCTTACGAGCAGTACTTC
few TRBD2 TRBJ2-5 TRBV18 CASSPSSGRGEETQYF TGTGCCAGCTCACCGTCCAGCGGGAGAGGGGAAGAGACCCAGTACTTC
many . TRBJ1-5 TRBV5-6 CASSLAGPSDQPQHF TGTGCCAGCAGCTTGGCAGGACCCTCCGATCAGCCCCAGCATTTT
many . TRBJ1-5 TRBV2 CASSEPGSGGNQPQHF TGTGCCAGCAGTGAACCCGGGAGTGGAGGCAATCAGCCCCAGCATTTT
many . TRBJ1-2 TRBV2 CASRRSRDLLYGYTF TGTGCCAGCAGGCGCAGCCGGGACCTTCTCTATGGCTACACCTTC
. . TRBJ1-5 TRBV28 CASSLRGRQPQHF TGTGCCAGCAGTTTACGGGGTAGGCAGCCCCAGCATTTT
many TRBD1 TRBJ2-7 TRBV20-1 CSARGTGGPTRGYEQYF TGCAGTGCTAGGGGGACAGGGGGACCGACGAGGGGGTACGAGCAGTACTTC
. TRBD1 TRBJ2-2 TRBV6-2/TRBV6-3 CASSSKMGVTGRTGELFF TGTGCCAGCAGTTCGAAGATGGGGGTGACAGGGCGCACCGGGGAGCTGTTTTTT
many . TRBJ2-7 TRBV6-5 CASSPGPGTTYEQYF TGTGCCAGCAGCCCGGGACCCGGGACAACCTACGAGCAGTACTTC
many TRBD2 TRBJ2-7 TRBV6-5 CASSYQGLAFDEQYF TGTGCCAGCAGTTATCAGGGACTAGCGTTCGACGAGCAGTACTTC
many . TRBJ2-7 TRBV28 CASYNQRDNEQYF TGTGCCAGCTATAACCAGCGGGACAACGAGCAGTACTTC
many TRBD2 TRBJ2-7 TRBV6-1 CASSDGRVHEQYF TGTGCCAGCAGTGACGGGAGGGTCCACGAGCAGTACTTC
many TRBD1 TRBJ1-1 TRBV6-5 CASRARDSRMNTEAFF TGTGCCAGCAGGGCCCGGGACAGCAGGATGAACACTGAAGCTTTCTTT
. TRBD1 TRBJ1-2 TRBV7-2 CASSLGQFDYDGYTF TGTGCCAGCAGCTTGGGACAGTTTGATTATGATGGCTACACCTTC
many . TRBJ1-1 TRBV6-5 CASSWKTAAEAFF TGTGCCAGCAGTTGGAAGACAGCGGCTGAAGCTTTCTTT
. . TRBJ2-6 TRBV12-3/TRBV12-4 CAINQGSSGANVLTF TGTGCCATAAACCAGGGTTCTTCCGGGGCCAACGTCCTGACTTTC
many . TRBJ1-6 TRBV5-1 CASSLAAGMGNSPLHF TGCGCCAGCAGCTTGGCAGCCGGGATGGGAAATTCACCCCTCCACTTT
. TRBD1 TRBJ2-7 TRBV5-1 CASSLGGTGASYEQYF TGCGCCAGCAGCTTGGGAGGGACAGGGGCCTCCTACGAGCAGTACTTC
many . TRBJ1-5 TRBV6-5 CASSYLGPRGSQPQHF TGTGCCAGCAGTTACTTAGGACCGCGAGGGTCTCAGCCCCAGCATTTT
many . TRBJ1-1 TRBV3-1 CASSQRGDRNTEAFF TGTGCCAGCAGCCAGCGGGGCGATCGGAACACTGAAGCTTTCTTT
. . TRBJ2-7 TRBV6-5 CASSYSGGRGSYEQYF TGTGCCAGCAGTTACTCCGGGGGACGGGGCTCCTACGAGCAGTACTTC
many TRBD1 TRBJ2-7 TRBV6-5 CASTKGQGKGYEQYF TGTGCCAGCACGAAAGGACAGGGTAAAGGGTACGAGCAGTACTTC
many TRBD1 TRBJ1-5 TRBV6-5 CASRPGQGMNQPQHF TGTGCCAGCAGGCCGGGACAGGGGATGAATCAGCCCCAGCATTTT
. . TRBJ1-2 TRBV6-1 CASSQSWGAHGAGYTF TGTGCCAGCAGCCAAAGTTGGGGGGCGCATGGAGCTGGCTACACCTTC
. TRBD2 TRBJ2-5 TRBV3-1 CACKRGNQETQYF TGTGCCTGCAAGCGGGGCAACCAAGAGACCCAGTACTTC
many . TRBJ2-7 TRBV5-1 CASGDRYYEQYF TGCGCCAGCGGCGACAGATACTACGAGCAGTACTTC
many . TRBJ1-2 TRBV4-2 CASSPRGSGGYTF TGTGCCAGCAGCCCACGGGGATCTGGGGGCTACACCTTC
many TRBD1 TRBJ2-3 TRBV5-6 CASSFGQGETDTQYF TGTGCCAGCAGCTTCGGACAGGGGGAGACAGATACGCAGTATTTT
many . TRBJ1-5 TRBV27 CASSFRGNNQPQHF TGTGCCAGCAGTTTTAGGGGCAACAATCAGCCCCAGCATTTT
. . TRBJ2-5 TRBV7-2 CASSIGRGIQETQYF TGTGCCAGCAGCATAGGACGAGGGATCCAAGAGACCCAGTACTTC
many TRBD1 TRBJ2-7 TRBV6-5 CASTIAGTGYYEQYF TGTGCCAGCACTATTGCCGGGACAGGGTACTACGAGCAGTACTTC
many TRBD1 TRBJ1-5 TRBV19 CASSIRDSTNQPQHF TGTGCCAGTAGTATCAGGGACAGCACCAATCAGCCCCAGCATTTT
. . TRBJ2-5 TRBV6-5 CASSYADREETQYF TGTGCCAGCAGTTACGCGGACCGGGAAGAGACCCAGTACTTC
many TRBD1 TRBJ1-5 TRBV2 CASSRTLPAQGAANQPQHF TGTGCCAGCAGTCGAACCCTCCCCGCCCAGGGGGCGGCCAATCAGCCCCAGCATTTT
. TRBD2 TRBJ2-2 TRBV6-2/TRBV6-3 CASSYTVGLAGASGELFF TGTGCCAGCAGTTATACAGTAGGACTAGCGGGAGCGTCCGGGGAGCTGTTTTTT
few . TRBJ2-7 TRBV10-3 CAISDREGWESYEQYF TGTGCCATCAGTGATAGAGAAGGGTGGGAATCCTACGAGCAGTACTTC
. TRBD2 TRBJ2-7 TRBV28 CASSPWTSKVYEQYF TGTGCCAGCAGCCCCTGGACTAGTAAAGTTTACGAGCAGTACTTC
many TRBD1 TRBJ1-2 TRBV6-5 CASSYQGQAWGGYTF TGTGCCAGCAGTTACCAGGGACAGGCTTGGGGTGGCTACACCTTC
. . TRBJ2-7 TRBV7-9 CASSLGEQGREQYF TGTGCCAGCAGCTTAGGGGAACAGGGTCGCGAGCAGTACTTC
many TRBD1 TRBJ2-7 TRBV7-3 CASSPPSTGNYEQYF TGTGCCAGCAGCCCCCCCTCGACAGGGAACTACGAGCAGTACTTC
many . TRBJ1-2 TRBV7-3 CASSPIPWPGEGYTF TGTGCCAGCAGCCCCATACCGTGGCCCGGCGAAGGCTACACCTTC
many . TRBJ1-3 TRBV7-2 CASSPGEVSGNTIYF TGTGCCAGCAGCCCGGGCGAGGTCTCTGGAAACACCATATATTTT
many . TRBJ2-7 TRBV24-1 CATRGQSYEQYF TGTGCCACCAGAGGACAGTCGTACGAGCAGTACTTC
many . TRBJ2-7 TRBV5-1 CASGREGADRFSYEQYF TGCGCCAGCGGTCGGGAGGGGGCCGACCGCTTCAGCTACGAGCAGTACTTC
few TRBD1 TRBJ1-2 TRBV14 CASSQEQGIGYGYTF TGTGCCAGCAGCCAAGAACAGGGGATCGGCTATGGCTACACCTTC
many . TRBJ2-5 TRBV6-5 CASSPRDERKETQYF TGTGCCAGCAGCCCCAGGGATGAAAGAAAAGAGACCCAGTACTTC
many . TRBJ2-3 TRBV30 CAWSGESTDTQYF TGTGCCTGGAGCGGGGAAAGCACAGATACGCAGTATTTT
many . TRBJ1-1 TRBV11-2 CASSLVRPDSQVEAFF TGTGCCAGCAGCTTAGTTCGGCCAGACAGCCAGGTGGAAGCTTTCTTT
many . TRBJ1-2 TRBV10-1 CASRLRGKTSF TGCGCCAGCCGACTACGGGGGAAAACGAGCTTC
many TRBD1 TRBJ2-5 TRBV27 CASRDRNQETQYF TGTGCCAGCCGGGACAGGAACCAAGAGACCCAGTACTTC
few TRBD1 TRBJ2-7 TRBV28 CASSSIDRAPYEQYF TGTGCCAGCAGTTCGATAGACAGGGCCCCCTACGAGCAGTACTTC
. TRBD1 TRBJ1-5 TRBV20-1 CSATTGTDYQPQHF TGCAGTGCGACAACCGGGACAGATTATCAGCCCCAGCATTTT
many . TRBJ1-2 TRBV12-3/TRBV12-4 CASSLAPGPSYGYTF TGTGCCAGCAGTTTAGCGCCAGGGCCTAGCTATGGCTACACCTTC
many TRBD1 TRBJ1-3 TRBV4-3 CASSQDQGATGNTIYF TGCGCCAGCAGCCAAGATCAGGGGGCTACTGGAAACACCATATATTTT
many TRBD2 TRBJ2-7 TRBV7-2 CASSSLAGHEQYF TGTGCCAGCAGCTCCCTAGCGGGACACGAGCAGTACTTC
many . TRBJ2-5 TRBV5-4 CASSLGTDGKTQYF TGTGCCAGCAGCCTGGGTACGGATGGAAAGACCCAGTACTTC